This T cell receptor (beta chain) is drawn from a study of cytomegalovirus exposure and HLA in healthy donors. This clone came up a few times. With 60 Vbeta and 13 Jbeta primers, the PCR was carried out. TCRdb's copy holds only in-frame clones and misses some; the assay was immunoSEQ multiplex PCR. The top ten hold approximately 1.4% of the sample, which has 150,000 to 200,000 clones, more than 70% seen once. This CDR3 is 14 amino acids long. V shed 6 bases and J shed 1 base, with 12 bases lying between them. Germline CDR1 is GTSNPN and CDR2 is SVGIG (reference sequence). This receptor was obtained from a girl between 10 and 17 years old in good health and CMV-seronegative. Sequenced material: PBMCs. The chain recombines TRBV30 with TRBJ1-4; D is ambiguous. CDR3: CACQPWRTNEKLFF. The CDR3 region has the DNA TGTGCCTGCCAGCCCTGGAGAACTAATGAAAAACTGTTTTTT.